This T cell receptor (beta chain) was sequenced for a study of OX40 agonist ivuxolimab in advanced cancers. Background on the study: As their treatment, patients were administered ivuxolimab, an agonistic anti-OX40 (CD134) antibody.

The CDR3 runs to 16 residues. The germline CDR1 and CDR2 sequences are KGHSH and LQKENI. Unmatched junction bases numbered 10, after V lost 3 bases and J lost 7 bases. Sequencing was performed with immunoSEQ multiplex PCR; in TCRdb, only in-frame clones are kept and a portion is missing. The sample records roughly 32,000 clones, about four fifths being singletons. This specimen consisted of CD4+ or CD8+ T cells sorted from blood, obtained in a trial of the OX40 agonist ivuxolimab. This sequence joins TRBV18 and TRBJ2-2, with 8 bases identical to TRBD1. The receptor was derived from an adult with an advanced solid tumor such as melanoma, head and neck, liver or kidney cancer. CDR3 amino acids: CASSPLRTGTGGELFF. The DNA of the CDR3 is TGTGCCAGCTCACCCCTTCGGACAGGGACAGGCGGGGAGCTGTTTTTT.